The rows below give T cell receptor beta chains drawn from one sample of a study of T cell responses to AZD1222 COVID-19 vaccine. Libraries were prepared by immunoSEQ multiplex PCR; TCRdb keeps only in-frame clonotypes and omits some of them. The sample records 150,000 or so clones, just over 90% being singletons. The material was peripheral blood, obtained 28 days after the second AZD1222 dose. These receptors were taken from an adult who received the AZD1222 COVID-19 vaccine. The conserved cysteine and the conserved F or W are not part of the CDR3 here.

j_call v_call cdr3_aa
TRBJ1-5 TRBV27 ASSSDRSSNQPQH
TRBJ1-5 TRBV28 ASSLRYRGYSNQPQH
TRBJ2-7 TRBV6-1 ASSEEGLAGSRN
TRBJ2-1 TRBV3-1/TRBV3-2 ASSRGSWTGNEQF
TRBJ2-1 TRBV6-2/TRBV6-3 ASSYPGFPASSYNEQF
TRBJ1-5 TRBV4-2 ASSHREGGNQPQH
TRBJ2-1 TRBV4-2 ASSQLEGSSNEQF
TRBJ1-2 TRBV4-2 ASSQEGSTPDGYT
TRBJ2-1 TRBV29-1 SVTKGSGRSSEQF
TRBJ1-5 TRBV6-5 ASWGQFNQPQH
TRBJ1-2 TRBV28 ASSPHRGTNYGYT
TRBJ2-5 TRBV21-1 ASSKARAPNAEETQY
TRBJ2-7 TRBV9 ASSVEGGPYEQY
TRBJ2-7 TRBV7-9 ASSSPLGGEYEQY
TRBJ2-7 TRBV30 AWNRWAGGPYEQY
TRBJ1-2 TRBV28 ASSLNRQLSYGYT
TRBJ1-2 TRBV27 ASSFSAQFNYGYT
TRBJ2-1 TRBV7-3 ASSPWGTYNEQF
TRBJ2-1 TRBV15 ATSRDLTTNEQF
TRBJ2-7 TRBV11-3 ASSAVRGEQY
TRBJ2-1 TRBV9 ASSIRWGLAGVGNEQF
TRBJ2-7 TRBV28 ASREGLAKPQY
TRBJ2-1 TRBV12-2 ASRLILRDSSYNEQF
TRBJ2-2 TRBV2 ASTNVDRTGELF
TRBJ1-2 TRBV27 ASKKWASGGDYGYT
TRBJ1-1 TRBV19 ASSPAGLGYTEAF